What follows are 10 T cell receptor beta chains derived from one specimen sequenced in a study of OX40 agonist ivuxolimab in advanced cancers. Clones were sequenced by immunoSEQ multiplex PCR, and TCRdb holds only the in-frame ones, with some missing. This repertoire shows more than 60,000 clones, less than 90% found once; its top ten account for 27%. This material consisted of CD4+ or CD8+ T cells sorted from blood, taken in a trial of the OX40 agonist ivuxolimab. The receptor source for this set is an adult with an advanced solid tumor such as melanoma, head and neck, liver or kidney cancer.

The chain is built from TRBV7-7 and TRBJ2-1; tentatively, D is TRBD2 (6 bases). With 2 bases removed from V and 7 bases from J, the gap between germline ends came to 18 bases. Germline V gene data show CDR1 as SSHAT and CDR2 as FNYEAQ (reference sequence). The CDR3 runs 16 residues. CDR3 DNA: TGTGCCAGCAGCTTATTGCCTAGCGAAGTCGGGAATGAGCAGTTCTTC. Protein product: CASSLLPSEVGNEQFF. Full variable domain (outside the CDR3, taken from reference TRBV7-7 and TRBJ2-1): GAGVSQSPRYKVTKRGQDVTLRCDPISSHATLYWYQQALGQGPEFLTYFNYEAQPDKSGLPSDRFSAERPEGSISTLTIQRTEQRDSAMYRCASSLLPSEVGNEQFFGPGTRLTVL.

The chain links TRBV30 to TRBJ1-2; D gene uncertain. CDR3 size: 10 residues. The germline V gene encodes CDR1 GTSNPN and CDR2 SVGIG (reference sequence). The V gene lost 5 bases and the J gene lost 8 bases, with 9 bases spanning the gap. In DNA form, the CDR3 reads TGTGCCTGGGGAGGAGTAGGCTACACCTTC. It is translated as CAWGGVGYTF.

J is TRBJ1-5 and V is TRBV28; possible D gene TRBD1, 5 bases. Trimming removed 8 bases at V and 5 bases at J, with 13 bases between. CDR3 size: 13 residues. Germline values: CDR1 MDHEN, CDR2 SYDVKM. The CDR3 coding sequence is TGTGCCAGCTTATCGGGAGGGGATCAGCCCCAGCATTTT. This sequence encodes CASLSGGDQPQHF. The variable domain in full, completed from reference TRBV28 and TRBJ1-5, reads DVKVTQSSRYLVKRTGEKVFLECVQDMDHENMFWYRQDPGLGLRLIYFSYDVKMKEKGDIPEGYSVSREKKERFSLILESASTNQTSMYLCASLSGGDQPQHFGDGTRLSIL.

This clone has just a few counts. The rearrangement joins TRBV9 to TRBJ2-1; D gene unclear. The CDR3 has 12 residues. V was clipped by 0 bases and J by 6 bases, with 4 bases between them. Germline values: CDR1 SGDLS, CDR2 YYNGEE. The chain's CDR3 is CASSVGSNEQFF. The CDR3 nucleotides read TGTGCCAGCAGCGTAGGCTCCAATGAGCAGTTCTTC.

This chain uses TRBV5-4 with TRBJ2-3; 8 bases agree with TRBD1. CDR3 size: 16 residues. Germline-derived CDR1 and CDR2 are SGHNT and YYREEE (reference sequence). Trimming took 3 bases from V and 5 from J; bases not matched to a gene: 11. The CDR3 is CASSSGDRGGRDTQYF. The CDR3 coding sequence is TGTGCCAGCAGCTCCGGAGACAGGGGTGGGCGAGATACGCAGTATTTT.

This chain links TRBV2 with TRBJ1-1; 7 nucleotides match TRBD1. This CDR3 has 14 amino acids. The germline gives CDR1 SNHLY, CDR2 FYNNEI. V lost 8 bases to trimming and J lost 1 base; unmatched junction nucleotides: 7. The CDR3 DNA follows: TGTGCCAGCGGGGGACAGAGGGCGAACACTGAAGCTTTCTTT. Protein: CASGGQRANTEAFF.

V and J are TRBV19 and TRBJ2-2, with D perhaps TRBD1 (5 bases). This CDR3 has 14 amino acids. V lost 4 bases, J lost 3 bases, and 9 bases lay in between. Germline lookup yields CDR1 LNHDA and CDR2 SQIVND (reference sequence). DNA for the CDR3: TGTGCCAGTAGTAGGGTCAGGGACACCGGGGAGCTGTTTTTT. This sequence encodes CASSRVRDTGELFF.

CDR3 coding DNA: TGTGCCAGCAGCTCGGGACTGGTTGGGGCCAACGTCCTGACTTTC. Amino acid sequence: CASSSGLVGANVLTF. The chain has TRBV7-8 and TRBJ2-6; D perhaps matches TRBD2 (6 bases). V shed 4 bases and J shed 3 bases, with 10 bases lying between them. Germline CDR1 is SGHVS and CDR2 is FQNEAQ. The CDR3 totals 15 residues.

This chain uses TRBV5-1 with TRBJ2-7; 8 nucleotides match TRBD1. The germline V gene encodes CDR1 SGHRS and CDR2 YFSETQ. V was clipped by 1 base and J by 3 bases; unmatched bases: 6. The CDR3 runs 15 residues. Written as DNA, the CDR3 is TGCGCCAGCAGCTTGATACAGGGGGTAGGCTACGAGCAGTACTTC. Translation: CASSLIQGVGYEQYF.

J is TRBJ2-7 and V is TRBV7-6; tentative D call: TRBD2 (5 bases). Looked up from germline, CDR1 is SGHVS and CDR2 is FNYEAQ. V was cut by 0 bases and J by 8 bases, with 20 bases left in between. This CDR3 is built from 16 residues. The CDR3 DNA reads as TGTGCCAGCAGCTTAGCGTATGGGGATAGTGGACTGAAGCAGTACTTC. Its protein product is CASSLAYGDSGLKQYF. Complete variable domain (other parts from reference TRBV7-6 and TRBJ2-7): GAGVSQSPRYKVTKRGQDVALRCDPISGHVSLYWYRQALGQGPEFLTYFNYEAQQDKSGLPNDRFSAERPEGSISTLTIQRTEQRDSAMYRCASSLAYGDSGLKQYFGPGTRLTVT.